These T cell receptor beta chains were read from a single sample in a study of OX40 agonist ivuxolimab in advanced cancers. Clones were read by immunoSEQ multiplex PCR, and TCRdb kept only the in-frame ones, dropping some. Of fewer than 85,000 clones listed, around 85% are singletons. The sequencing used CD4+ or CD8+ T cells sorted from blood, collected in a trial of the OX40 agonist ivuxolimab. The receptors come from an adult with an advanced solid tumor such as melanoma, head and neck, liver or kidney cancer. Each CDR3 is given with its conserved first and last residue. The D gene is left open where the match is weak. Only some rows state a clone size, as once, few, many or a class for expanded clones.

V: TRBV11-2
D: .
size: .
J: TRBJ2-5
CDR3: CASSLGRQETQYF
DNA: TGTGCCAGCAGCTTAGGGCGACAAGAGACCCAGTACTTC

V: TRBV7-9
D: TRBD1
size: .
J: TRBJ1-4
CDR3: CASSLGQGEEKLFF
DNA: TGTGCCAGCAGCCTGGGACAGGGGGAAGAAAAACTGTTTTTT

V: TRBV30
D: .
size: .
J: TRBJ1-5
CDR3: CAWSAEGGWGGNQPQHF
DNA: TGTGCCTGGAGTGCCGAGGGTGGTTGGGGGGGCAATCAGCCCCAGCATTTT

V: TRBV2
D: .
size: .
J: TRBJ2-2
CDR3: CASSEVLATNTGELFF
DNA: TGTGCCAGCAGTGAAGTGTTGGCTACGAACACCGGGGAGCTGTTTTTT

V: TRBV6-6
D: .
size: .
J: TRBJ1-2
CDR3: CASRPGRDYGYTF
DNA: TGTGCCAGCAGACCAGGGCGGGACTATGGCTACACCTTC

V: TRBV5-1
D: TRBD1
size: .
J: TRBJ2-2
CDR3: CASSWSGTGNTGELFF
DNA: TGCGCCAGCAGCTGGTCCGGGACAGGGAACACCGGGGAGCTGTTTTTT

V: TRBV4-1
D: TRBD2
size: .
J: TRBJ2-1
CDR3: CASSQVRAGGYNEQFF
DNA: TGCGCCAGCAGCCAAGTGAGGGCGGGGGGGTACAATGAGCAGTTCTTC

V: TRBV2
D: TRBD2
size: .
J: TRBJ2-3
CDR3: CASTSGYTDTQYF
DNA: TGTGCCAGCACTAGCGGGTACACAGATACGCAGTATTTT

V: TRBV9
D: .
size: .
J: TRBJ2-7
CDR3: CASSVDPGSSYEQYF
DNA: TGTGCCAGCAGCGTAGACCCCGGGAGCTCCTACGAGCAGTACTTC

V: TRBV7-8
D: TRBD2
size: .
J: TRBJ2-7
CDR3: CASSLASSTSLSSRPYEQYF
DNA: TGTGCCAGCAGCTTAGCGTCATCGACTAGCCTAAGTAGCAGACCCTACGAGCAGTACTTC

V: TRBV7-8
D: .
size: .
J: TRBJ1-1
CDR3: CASSATKTRMNTEAFF
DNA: TGTGCCAGCAGCGCCACCAAGACTCGGATGAACACTGAAGCTTTCTTT

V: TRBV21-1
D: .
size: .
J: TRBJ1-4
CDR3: CASSKGARGGNEKLFF
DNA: TGTGCCAGCAGCAAAGGGGCGCGGGGCGGTAATGAAAAACTGTTTTTT

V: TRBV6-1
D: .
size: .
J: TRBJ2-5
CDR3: CASSEAKALYQETQYF
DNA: TGTGCCAGCAGTGAAGCAAAAGCGCTGTACCAAGAGACCCAGTACTTC

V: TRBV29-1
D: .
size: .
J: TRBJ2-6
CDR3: CSVGGIGANVLTF
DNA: TGCAGCGTTGGGGGGATCGGGGCCAACGTCCTGACTTTC

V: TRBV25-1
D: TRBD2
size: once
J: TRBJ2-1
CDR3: CASVSPTSGSYNEQFF
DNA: TGTGCCAGCGTCTCCCCGACTAGCGGCTCCTACAATGAGCAGTTCTTC

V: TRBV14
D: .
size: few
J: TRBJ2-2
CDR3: CASRHGDAGNTGELFF
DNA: TGTGCCAGCAGGCACGGGGATGCGGGGAACACCGGGGAGCTGTTTTTT

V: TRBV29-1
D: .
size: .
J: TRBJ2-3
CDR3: CSVAREGYSTDTQYF
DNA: TGCAGCGTTGCCCGCGAAGGGTATAGCACAGATACGCAGTATTTT

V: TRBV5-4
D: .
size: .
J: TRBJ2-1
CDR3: CASSSRLSSSYNEQFF
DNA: TGTGCCAGCAGCTCCCGTCTCTCGAGCTCCTACAATGAGCAGTTCTTC

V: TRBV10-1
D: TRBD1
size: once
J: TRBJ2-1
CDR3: CASGNRQGRDEQFF
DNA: TGCGCCAGCGGTAACCGACAGGGTAGGGATGAGCAGTTCTTC

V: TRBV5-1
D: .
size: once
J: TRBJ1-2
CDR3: CASSLAANNREGYTF
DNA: TGCGCCAGCAGCTTGGCGGCCAATAATAGAGAAGGCTACACCTTC

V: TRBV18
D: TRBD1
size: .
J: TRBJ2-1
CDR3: CASSLTLGQGVNEQFF
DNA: TGTGCCAGCTCATTGACTTTGGGACAGGGGGTCAATGAGCAGTTCTTC

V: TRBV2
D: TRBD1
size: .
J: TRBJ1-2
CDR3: CASSAQGASHGYTF
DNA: TGTGCCAGCAGTGCCCAGGGGGCGTCGCATGGCTACACCTTC

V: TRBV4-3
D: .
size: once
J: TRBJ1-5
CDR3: CASSQEAGRQPQHF
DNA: TGCGCCAGCAGCCAAGAGGCAGGGCGGCAGCCCCAGCATTTT

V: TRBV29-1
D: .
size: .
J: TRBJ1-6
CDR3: CSVVSAASPLHF
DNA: TGCAGCGTTGTATCGGCAGCCTCACCCCTCCACTTT

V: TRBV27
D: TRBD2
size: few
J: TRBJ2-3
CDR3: CASSSLGLAGGRSTDTQYF
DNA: TGTGCCAGCAGTTCCCTCGGACTAGCGGGAGGGCGGAGCACAGATACGCAGTATTTT

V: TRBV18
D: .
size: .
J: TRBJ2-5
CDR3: CASSHDAGRLQETQYF
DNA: TGTGCCAGCTCACATGACGCGGGAAGATTACAAGAGACCCAGTACTTC

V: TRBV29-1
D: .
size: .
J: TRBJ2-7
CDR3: CSVGLIQGNEQYF
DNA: TGCAGCGTCGGGCTGATACAGGGAAACGAGCAGTACTTC

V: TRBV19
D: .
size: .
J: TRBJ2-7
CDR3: CASSSRGGIYEQYF
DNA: TGTGCCAGTAGTTCTCGGGGTGGGATCTACGAGCAGTACTTC

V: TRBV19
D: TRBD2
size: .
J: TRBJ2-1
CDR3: CASSRTSGGVSYNEQFF
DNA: TGTGCCAGTAGTAGGACTAGCGGGGGGGTTTCCTACAATGAGCAGTTCTTC

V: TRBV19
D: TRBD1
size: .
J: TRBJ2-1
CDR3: CASSTLSRGLFF
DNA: TGTGCCAGTTCCACCCTGAGCAGGGGGCTGTTCTTC

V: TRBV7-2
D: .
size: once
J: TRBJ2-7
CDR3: CASSLDRPGTWDEQYF
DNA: TGTGCCAGCAGCTTAGACCGGCCGGGGACTTGGGACGAGCAGTACTTC

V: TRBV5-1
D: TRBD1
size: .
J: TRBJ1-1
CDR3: CASSSTGQGVVTEAFF
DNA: TGCGCCAGCAGCAGCACGGGACAGGGGGTTGTCACTGAAGCTTTCTTT

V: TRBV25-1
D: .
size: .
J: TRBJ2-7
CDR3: CASSFGQYEQYF
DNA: TGTGCCAGCAGTTTCGGACAGTACGAGCAGTACTTC

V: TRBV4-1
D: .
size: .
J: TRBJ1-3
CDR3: CASSPAGGAGNTIYF
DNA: TGCGCCAGCAGCCCAGCCGGAGGGGCTGGAAACACCATATATTTT

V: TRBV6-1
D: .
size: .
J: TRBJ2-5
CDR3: CASREGQSWGETQYF
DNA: TGTGCCAGCAGGGAGGGGCAATCCTGGGGTGAGACCCAGTACTTC

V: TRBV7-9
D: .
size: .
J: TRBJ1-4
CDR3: CASSSWGSEKLFF
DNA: TGTGCCAGCAGCTCTTGGGGGAGTGAAAAACTGTTTTTT

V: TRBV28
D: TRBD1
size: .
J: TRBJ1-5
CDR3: CASSLPQGLDQPQHF
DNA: TGTGCCAGCAGTTTGCCACAGGGGCTCGATCAGCCCCAGCATTTT

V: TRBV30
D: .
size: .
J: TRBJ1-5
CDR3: CAWSVSDGQPQHF
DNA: TGTGCCTGGAGTGTATCTGACGGTCAGCCCCAGCATTTT

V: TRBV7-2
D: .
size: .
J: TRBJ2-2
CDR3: CASSFTPTGELFF
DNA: TGTGCCAGCAGCTTTACCCCGACCGGGGAGCTGTTTTTT

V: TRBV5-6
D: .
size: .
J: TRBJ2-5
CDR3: CASSSGETQYF
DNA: TGTGCCAGCAGCTCGGGTGAGACCCAGTACTTC

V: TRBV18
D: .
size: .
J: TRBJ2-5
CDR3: CASSPNQETQYF
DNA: TGTGCCAGCTCACCGAACCAAGAGACCCAGTACTTC

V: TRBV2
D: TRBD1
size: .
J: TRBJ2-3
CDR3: CASRDRDRAADTQYF
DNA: TGTGCCAGCAGGGACCGGGACAGGGCCGCAGATACGCAGTATTTT

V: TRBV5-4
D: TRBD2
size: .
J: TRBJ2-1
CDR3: CASSLKRGGVYEQFF
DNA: TGTGCCAGCAGCTTGAAACGGGGGGGCGTCTATGAGCAGTTCTTC

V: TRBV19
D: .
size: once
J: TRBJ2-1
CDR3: CASRADSPLNEQFF
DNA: TGTGCCAGTAGGGCGGACTCCCCGCTCAATGAGCAGTTCTTC

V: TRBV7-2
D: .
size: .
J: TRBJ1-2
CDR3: CASSLGTANYGYTF
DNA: TGTGCCAGCAGCTTAGGGACAGCAAACTATGGCTACACCTTC

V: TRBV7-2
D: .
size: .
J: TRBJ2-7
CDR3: CASSPSLNNYEQYF
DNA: TGTGCCAGCAGCCCCTCGCTAAATAACTACGAGCAGTACTTC

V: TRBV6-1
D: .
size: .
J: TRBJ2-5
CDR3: CASSEYVTGSSKTQYF
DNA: TGTGCCAGCAGTGAATACGTGACAGGTTCCTCGAAGACCCAGTACTTC

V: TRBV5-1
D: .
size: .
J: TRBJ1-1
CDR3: CASRPRGNTEAFF
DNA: TGCGCCAGCAGGCCCCGGGGGAACACTGAAGCTTTCTTT

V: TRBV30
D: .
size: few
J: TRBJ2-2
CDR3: CAWIRRLGPNTGELFF
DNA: TGTGCCTGGATTCGCCGGCTGGGCCCGAACACCGGGGAGCTGTTTTTT

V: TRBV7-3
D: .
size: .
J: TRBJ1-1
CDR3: CASRLRRNTEAFF
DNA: TGTGCCAGCAGGCTTCGGCGGAACACTGAAGCTTTCTTT